These T cell receptor beta chains were read from a single sample in a study of CD8+ T cells in alopecia areata. Sequenced by immunoSEQ multiplex PCR; TCRdb stores in-frame clones only, minus some. This sample carries approximately 150,000 clones, about 87% of them seen once, and the ten largest clones take roughly 16%. This specimen consisted of CD8+ T cells sorted from blood, obtained at week 0. These receptors originate from a human donor with alopecia areata. CDR3s include the opening cysteine and the closing phenylalanine or tryptophan. A D gene is named only where the DNA matches it firmly. Rows may omit the clone size; those that give it use once, few, many or a size class.

abundance	d_gene	v_gene	j_gene	CDR3aa	CDR3nt
NA	NA	TRBV6-6	TRBJ2-2	CASTEAEAGELFF	TGTGCCAGCACCGAGGCCGAGGCCGGGGAGCTGTTTTTT
NA	NA	TRBV11-2	TRBJ2-6	CASSLPTGANVLTF	TGTGCCAGCAGCTTACCGACAGGGGCCAACGTCCTGACTTTC
NA	TRBD1	TRBV29-1	TRBJ2-7	CSVEGGTGGDEQYF	TGCAGCGTTGAGGGCGGGACAGGGGGCGACGAGCAGTACTTC
NA	NA	TRBV27	TRBJ2-7	CASTWGIVDCSLTYEQYF	TGTGCCAGCACCTGGGGAATAGTAGACTGCTCGCTAACCTACGAGCAGTACTTC
NA	NA	TRBV13	TRBJ1-1	CASSLNVPEAFF	TGTGCCAGCAGCTTAAATGTTCCTGAAGCTTTCTTT
NA	NA	TRBV10-3	TRBJ2-1	CAIRDSDHNEQFF	TGTGCCATCAGGGACAGCGATCACAATGAGCAGTTCTTC
NA	TRBD1	TRBV13	TRBJ1-1	CASSAGQGVPEAFF	TGTGCCAGCAGCGCAGGACAGGGTGTTCCTGAAGCTTTCTTT
NA	NA	TRBV7-9	TRBJ2-7	CASSLDRAFSYEQYF	TGTGCCAGCAGCTTAGACAGGGCGTTTTCCTACGAGCAGTACTTC
NA	NA	TRBV27	TRBJ1-5	CASSSSQQLAGTQHF	TGTGCCAGCAGTTCGTCGCAACAACTAGCGGGGACCCAGCATTTT
once	NA	TRBV11-2	TRBJ2-7	CASSWDTYEQYF	TGTGCCAGCAGCTGGGACACCTACGAGCAGTACTTC